This T cell receptor (beta chain) was sequenced in a study of T cells expressing NK-cell markers. TCRdb reanalyzed the 5' RACE reads and collapses them to one entry per CDR3 protein, without DNA. Its listing shows about 260,000 distinct CDR3 sequences. Germline V gene sequence: CDR1 SGHRS, CDR2 YFSETQ. This CDR3 is 15 amino acids long. This chain links TRBV5-1 with TRBJ2-7; lacking DNA, the TRBD1 call made by TCRdb goes unchecked. This TCR derives from a woman between 18 and 75 years old in good health. The sequenced material came from blood T cells: a sorted CD56 or NKG2C T cell subset, CD4+ or CD8+ T cells, or bulk PBMC T cells (not recorded which). CDR3 sequence reads: CASSSAGTAHYEQYF.